Shown below are 30 T cell receptor beta chains from a single sample sequenced in a study of human T cells and chemical hapten exposure. Each CDR3 protein gets one entry after TCRdb re-called the RACE reads with MiXCR. This table has some 31,000 distinct CDR3 sequences, 4.5% to 5.5% appearing once. Time point denoted: healthy volunteer bleed at 6 weeks. The total RNA was obtained from whole blood that was not fractionated. Sequencing input: whole blood. These receptors were taken from a human donor in good health. Some clones in this sample may be carry-over from other donors' samples.

This clonotype was found a few times. The rearrangement joins TRBV6-5 to TRBJ2-2; D is possibly TRBD1 or TRBD2 (5 bases each). The CDR3 extends over 18 amino acids. Trimming removed 1 base at V and 2 bases at J, with 17 bases between. The germline CDR1 and CDR2 sequences are MNHEY and SVGAGI. CDR3 in amino acids: CASSYYPGTVINTGELFF. CDR3 DNA sequence: TGTGCCAGCAGTTACTATCCCGGGACGGTAATCAACACCGGGGAGCTGTTTTTT.

The rearrangement uses TRBV11-2 and TRBJ2-1; 8 positions match TRBD2. With V trimmed by 0 bases and J by 7 bases, 14 bases remained unmatched. Germline values: CDR1 SGHAT, CDR2 FQNNGV. The CDR3 sequence is 18 residues long. The CDR3 sequence: CASSLEPSLAGGGNEQFF. DNA for the CDR3: TGTGCCAGCAGCTTAGAACCCTCTCTGGCGGGAGGAGGGAATGAGCAGTTCTTC. Using reference TRBV11-2 and TRBJ2-1 for the parts outside the CDR3, the full variable domain is EAGVAQSPRYKIIEKRQSVAFWCNPISGHATLYWYQQILGQGPKLLIQFQNNGVVDDSQLPKDRFSAERLKGVDSTLKIQPAKLEDSAVYLCASSLEPSLAGGGNEQFFGPGTRLTVL.

This clonotype appeared a few times. The chain has TRBV27 and TRBJ1-1, with 8 bases aligning to TRBD1. This CDR3 spans 14 amino acids. The germline V gene has CDR1 MNHEY and CDR2 SMNVEV (reference sequence). The J segment lost 5 bases and the V segment lost 0 bases, leaving 2 bases of the junction unmatched. Here the CDR3 DNA reads TGTGCCAGCAGTTTATCCAGGGGGCGAACTGAAGCTTTCTTT. It yields the protein CASSLSRGRTEAFF.

This clonotype came up many times. The chain is built from TRBV5-4 and TRBJ2-5, with 10 bases matching TRBD2. CDR3 length: 15 amino acids. Trimming cost V 0 bases and J 2 bases; bases outside gene matches: 1. Germline-derived CDR1 and CDR2 are SGHNT and YYREEE (reference sequence). CDR3 DNA: TGTGCCAGCAGCTTGGTACTAGCGGGACAAGAGACCCAGTACTTC. It specifies CASSLVLAGQETQYF. The full variable domain, with the rest looked up from reference TRBV5-4 and TRBJ2-5, is ETGVTQSPTHLIKTRGQQVTLRCSSQSGHNTVSWYQQALGQGPQFIFQYYREEENGRGNFPPRFSGLQFPNYSSELNVNALELDDSALYLCASSLVLAGQETQYFGPGTRLLVL.

This clonotype was detected only a few times. The gene calls are TRBV6-9 and TRBJ2-5; TRBD1 might be the D (6 bases). The CDR3 extends over 14 amino acids. The V gene's germline CDR1 is MNHGY and CDR2 SVAAGI. Trimming cost V 4 bases and J 5 bases, with 14 bases left between them. The CDR3 reads CASSFCQGWETQYF. In DNA, the CDR3 is TGTGCCAGCAGTTTTTGTCAGGGGTGGGAGACCCAGTACTTC.

This clonotype was found many times. The chain has TRBV28 and TRBJ1-3; the D gene is possibly TRBD1 (5 bases). Trimming removed 5 bases from V and 4 bases from J, with 12 bases in between. Germline CDR1 MDHEN, CDR2 SYDVKM. This CDR3 contains 14 residues. CDR3 sequence (DNA): TGTGCCAGCAGTACTGGGACGGCCGGAAACACCATATATTTT. It translates to CASSTGTAGNTIYF.

The sample holds a few counts of this clonotype. The rearrangement joins TRBV20-1 to TRBJ1-6; no clear D. The length of the CDR3 is 14 residues. V was cut by 2 bases and J by 5 bases, with 10 bases left in between. The V gene's germline CDR1 is DFQATT and CDR2 SNEGSKA (reference sequence). For the CDR3, the DNA is TGCAGTGCTAGAAAATCCTCGAATAATTCACCCCTCCACTTT. Its protein is CSARKSSNNSPLHF.

This clonotype was observed at least ten times. This chain joins TRBV6-5 and TRBJ2-1, with TRBD2 matching 11 bases. The CDR3 is 15 residues long. Unmatched junction bases numbered 5, after V lost 3 bases and J lost 7 bases. CDR1 MNHEY and CDR2 SVGAGI come from the germline V gene. CDR3 sequence reads: CASSYIASGRNEQFF. CDR3 in DNA: TGTGCCAGCAGTTATATCGCTAGCGGGAGGAATGAGCAGTTCTTC.

Turning to this clonotype: A much larger clonotype is one base distant, so this may be a read error. The V and J genes are TRBV12-3 or TRBV12-4 and TRBJ1-5; D gene unclear. This CDR3 is 14 amino acids long. With 1 base removed from V and 3 bases from J, the gap between germline ends came to 7 bases. The CDR3 spells CASSLGATNQPQHF. As DNA, the CDR3 is TGTGCCAGCAGTTTAGGGGCGACCAATCAGCCCCAGCATTTT.

The table lists this clonotype with many counts. V is TRBV20-1 and J is TRBJ2-3, with 8 positions matching TRBD2. CDR1 is DFQATT, CDR2 SNEGSKA, per germline (reference sequence). This CDR3 is built from 18 residues. Trimming took 0 bases from V and 1 from J; bases not matched to a gene: 12. The CDR3 reads CSARDPTFSGDRTDTQYF. The CDR3 DNA reads TGCAGTGCTAGAGACCCAACCTTTAGCGGGGACCGCACAGATACGCAGTATTTT.

This clonotype was recorded many times. The chain is built from TRBV20-1 and TRBJ2-3; D unclear. Germline-derived CDR1 and CDR2 are DFQATT and SNEGSKA (reference sequence). V gave up 2 bases and J gave up 2 bases, with 11 bases separating them. This CDR3 spans 14 amino acids. The CDR3 is CSARRVTPTDTQYF. CDR3 sequence (DNA): TGCAGTGCTAGAAGGGTCACCCCCACAGATACGCAGTATTTT.

This clonotype came up many times. The genes are TRBV5-6 and TRBJ1-1; no clear D. The germline V gene has CDR1 SGHDT and CDR2 YYEEEE. V was trimmed by 0 bases and J by 5 bases, leaving 11 bases between them. This CDR3 is 14 amino acids long. The CDR3 reads CASSLGEGRTEAFF. DNA of the CDR3: TGTGCCAGCAGCTTGGGTGAAGGGAGGACTGAAGCTTTCTTT.

This clonotype came up many times. The gene calls are TRBV7-2 and TRBJ2-3, with a tentative D call TRBD1 (6 bases). V was shortened by 4 bases and J by 10 bases, with 15 bases between the two germline ends. The V gene's germline CDR1 is SGHTA and CDR2 FQGNSA. CDR3 length: 13 residues. The CDR3 DNA is TGTGCCAGCAGCTCGAAAACAGGGATGGCGCAGTATTTT. It translates to CASSSKTGMAQYF.

This clonotype was counted many times. The V call is TRBV4-3, the J call TRBJ2-4; possible D gene TRBD1, 6 bases. V was pared by 0 bases and J by 6 bases, with 6 bases between. CDR3 length equals 13 residues. Germline V gene sequence: CDR1 LGHNA, CDR2 YSLEER. DNA for the CDR3: TGCGCCAGCAGCCAAGACAGGGGAAACATTCAGTACTTC. Translation gives CASSQDRGNIQYF.

A few counts support this clonotype. The chain employs TRBV3-1 and TRBJ1-5; D is unresolved. Germline loops: CDR1 LGHDT, CDR2 YNNKEL (reference sequence). V lost 0 bases and J 6 bases, leaving 6 bases between the germline ends. The CDR3 runs 13 residues. CDR3 sequence: CASSQDSGQPQHF. DNA for the CDR3: TGTGCCAGCAGCCAAGATTCGGGTCAGCCCCAGCATTTT.

This clonotype has at least ten counts. J is TRBJ2-7 and V is TRBV5-1; a weak D match, TRBD2 (6 bases). The CDR3 totals 15 residues. In germline, CDR1 is SGHRS, CDR2 YFSETQ. The V end lost 4 bases, the J end lost 1 base, and 15 bases lay between the germline ends. CDR3 region: CASSLAGSRSYEQYF. The CDR3 coding sequence is TGCGCCAGCAGCCTGGCGGGGTCGAGGTCCTACGAGCAGTACTTC.

In its sample, this clonotype was seen a few times. CDR3 in amino acids: CASSLDVGDTEAFF. Written as DNA, the CDR3 is TGTGCCAGCAGTTTAGATGTGGGGGACACTGAAGCTTTCTTT. The V call is TRBV12-3 or TRBV12-4, the J call TRBJ1-1, with a possible D match to TRBD1 (5 bases). Trimming stripped 1 base from V and 3 bases from J, with 9 bases between. The CDR3 length is 14 residues.

This chain uses TRBV6-6 with TRBJ1-1; D not resolved. V was trimmed by 5 bases and J by 4 bases, leaving 17 bases between them. CDR3 length: 15 residues. Germline V CDR1 and CDR2: MNHNY, SVGAGI (reference sequence). CDR3 loop: CASSPPTPGGTEAFF. CDR3 coding DNA: TGTGCCAGCAGTCCACCAACTCCTGGAGGCACTGAAGCTTTCTTT.

V and J are TRBV18 and TRBJ1-5; D may be TRBD1 (5 bases). In germline, CDR1 is KGHSH, CDR2 LQKENI. CDR3 length: 16 amino acids. V dropped 3 bases and J dropped 2 bases, with 14 bases sitting between them. The CDR3 coding sequence is TGTGCCAGCTCACCGGGTTGGGACGTTGGCAATCAGCCCCAGCATTTT. Protein: CASSPGWDVGNQPQHF.

This clonotype was recorded many times. CDR3 in amino acids: CASSFRTEAFF. In DNA, the CDR3 is TGTGCCAGCAGTTTTCGCACTGAAGCTTTCTTT. This rearrangement joins TRBV12-3 or TRBV12-4 to TRBJ1-1; D remains ambiguous. V lost 3 bases to trimming and J lost 4 bases, with 3 bases between them. This CDR3 has 11 amino acids.

Only a few counts were recorded for this clonotype. V gene TRBV5-5 combines with J gene TRBJ1-5, with TRBD1 as a possible D gene (5 bases). V was cut by 3 bases and J by 6 bases, with 13 bases left in between. Germline assignment: CDR1 SGHKS and CDR2 YYEKEE (reference sequence). CDR3 length equals 14 residues. In nucleotides, the CDR3 is TGTGCCAGCAGCTGGGACCCTCCCGGTCAGCCCCAGCATTTT. Protein product: CASSWDPPGQPQHF.

Ten or more counts support this clonotype. The chain combines TRBV7-2 with TRBJ2-2, with TRBD2 identical over 10 bases. The CDR3 is 16 residues long. V shed 3 bases, J shed 3 bases, and the junction held 4 bases outside the gene matches. Germline CDR1 and CDR2: SGHTA and FQGNSA. DNA of the CDR3: TGTGCCAGCAGCTTGACTAGCGGGCTATACACCGGGGAGCTGTTTTTT. Residues: CASSLTSGLYTGELFF.

This clonotype was counted ten times or more. This chain connects TRBV6-2 or TRBV6-3 to TRBJ1-5; D not resolved. The V gene lost 6 bases and the J gene lost 1 base, with 19 bases spanning the gap. The CDR3 has 17 amino acids. Germline V gene data show CDR1 as MNHEY and CDR2 as SVGEGT. CDR3 in amino acids: CASRFRLGSGSNQPQHF. The CDR3 nucleotides are TGTGCCAGCAGATTCCGTTTGGGGTCTGGAAGCAATCAGCCCCAGCATTTT.

Many counts were recorded for this clonotype. V usage is TRBV20-1 and J usage is TRBJ2-4, with D perhaps matching TRBD2 (5 bases). The length of the CDR3 is 15 residues. Per germline, CDR1 DFQATT and CDR2 SNEGSKA (reference sequence). Trimming stripped 3 bases from V and 0 bases from J, with 12 bases between. CDR3 nucleotide sequence: TGCAGTGCTAGGGACTTCCTATCAGCCAAAAACATTCAGTACTTC. Residues: CSARDFLSAKNIQYF.

At least ten counts were recorded for this clonotype. The rearrangement joins TRBV18 to TRBJ1-1; TRBD1 agrees at 8 bases. The ends lost 6 bases at V and 1 base at J; junction bases unmatched: 10. Germline loops: CDR1 KGHSH, CDR2 LQKENI. The CDR3 consists of 16 residues. The CDR3 region has the DNA TGTGCCAGCTCCAGGAACAGGGGGGGGGCGAACACTGAAGCTTTCTTT. Translation gives CASSRNRGGANTEAFF.

The table lists this clonotype with a few counts. The genes are TRBV5-1 and TRBJ2-3; D is unresolved. This CDR3 region has 18 residues. Trimming took off 0 bases at V and 3 bases at J, with 20 bases between the two ends. CDR1 is SGHRS and CDR2 is YFSETQ in the germline V gene. The CDR3 spells CASSLVTQASKKTDTQYF. In DNA, the CDR3 is TGCGCCAGCAGCTTGGTAACTCAGGCGTCCAAAAAAACAGATACGCAGTATTTT.

This clonotype came up many times. The chain carries TRBV12-3 or TRBV12-4 and TRBJ1-6; no reliable D call. The CDR3 totals 13 residues. V was clipped by 6 bases and J by 7 bases, with 10 bases between them. The CDR3 nucleotides read TGTGCCAGCAGGTTACAGCCCAATTCACCCCTCCACTTT. This sequence encodes CASRLQPNSPLHF.

This clonotype was counted between two and nine times. The chain carries TRBV2 and TRBJ1-5; 11 nucleotides line up with TRBD1. CDR3 size: 15 residues. Per the germline V gene, CDR1 is SNHLY and CDR2 is FYNNEI. V gave up 7 bases and J gave up 6 bases; unmatched junction bases: 8. The CDR3 here is CASNQDRGQGQPQHF. The CDR3 DNA is TGTGCCAGCAATCAGGACAGGGGGCAGGGTCAGCCCCAGCATTTT.

In its sample, this clonotype was seen many times. The CDR3 here is CASRQTSGGNEQYF. The CDR3 DNA follows: TGCGCCAGCAGACAGACTAGCGGTGGCAACGAGCAGTACTTC. V and J are TRBV5-1 and TRBJ2-7; 9 bases agree with TRBD2. V lost 5 bases to trimming and J lost 5 bases; unmatched junction nucleotides: 8. The CDR3 spans 14 residues. Germline V CDR1 and CDR2: SGHRS, YFSETQ.

The chain carries TRBV7-8 and TRBJ2-3; TRBD2 matches at 9 bases. The germline V gene encodes CDR1 SGHVS and CDR2 FQNEAQ. The CDR3 is made up of 17 amino acids. The V segment lost 1 base and the J segment 3 bases; nucleotides outside the gene matches: 8. CDR3 in amino acids: CASSLETAGGSTDTQYF. CDR3 bases: TGTGCCAGCAGCTTAGAAACGGCGGGAGGGTCGACAGATACGCAGTATTTT.